The 32 T cell receptor beta chains given below trace back to one sample, sequenced in a study of CD8+CD57+ T cells in acquired aplastic anemia. The authors sequenced patients whose flow cytometry had shown CD8+CD57+ cell expansion. TCR beta VDJ and CDR3 were profiled, and genomic DNA was the template. From the reads, TCRdb called clonotypes with MiXCR, one entry per CDR3 protein. The sample has approximately 300,000 distinct CDR3 sequences, about 50% seen once; the top ten hold around 1.3%. Input material: sorted CD4+, CD8+, or CD8+CD57+ T cells (not recorded which) from PBMCs. These receptors were collected from a human donor with aplastic anemia.

This clonotype was found once. Being one base from a much bigger clone, this may be a read error. This chain joins TRBV20-1 and TRBJ2-5; D uncertain. There are 13 residues in the CDR3. Germline V lookup: CDR1 DFQATT, CDR2 SNEGSKA (reference sequence). Here the CDR3 reads CSARNSAKETRYF. The CDR3 DNA reads as TGCAGTGCTAGAAACAGTGCCAAAGAGACCCGGTACTTC.

This clonotype was seen many times. This sequence joins TRBV7-9 and TRBJ2-6, with 7 bases aligning to TRBD1. This CDR3 contains 17 residues. Germline CDR1 is SEHNR and CDR2 is FQNEAQ (reference sequence). V trimming: 5 bases; J trimming: 0 bases; junction bases outside the gene matches: 7. The CDR3 nucleotides are TGTGCCAGCAGCACCCGACAGGGCCTCTCTGGGGCCAACGTCCTGACTTTC. It is translated as CASSTRQGLSGANVLTF. Together with reference TRBV7-9 and TRBJ2-6, the CDR3 gives the full variable domain: DTGVSQNPRHKITKRGQNVTFRCDPISEHNRLYWYRQTLGQGPEFLTYFQNEAQLEKSRLLSDRFSAERPKGSFSTLEIQRTEQGDSAMYLCASSTRQGLSGANVLTFGAGSRLTVL.

V gene TRBV19 combines with J gene TRBJ2-7; D may be TRBD2 (6 bases). This CDR3 region has 15 residues. V was cut by 1 base and J by 1 base, with 11 bases left in between. In germline, CDR1 is LNHDA, CDR2 SQIVND (reference sequence). The CDR3 DNA reads as TGTGCCAGTAGTATAGTTACCGGGGGATCCTACGAGCAGTACTTC. Its translation: CASSIVTGGSYEQYF.

This clonotype came up a few times. This chain uses TRBV19 with TRBJ2-7; D is uncertain. Judging by the DNA end, TRBJ2-5 fits better; the J call may be wrong. The CDR3 loop spans 15 amino acids. Per the germline V gene, CDR1 is LNHDA and CDR2 is SQIVND (reference sequence). CDR3 in amino acids: CASPHQVSTGETQYF. CDR3 coding DNA: TGTGCCAGCCCCCATCAGGTTAGTACCGGAGAGACCCAGTACTTC.

J is TRBJ2-1 and V is TRBV2; 7 nucleotides align to TRBD2. The J segment lost 2 bases and the V segment lost 7 bases, leaving 5 bases of the junction unmatched. This CDR3 spans 14 amino acids. Germline assignment: CDR1 SNHLY and CDR2 FYNNEI. The CDR3: CASKRLAAYNEQFF. CDR3 nucleotide sequence: TGTGCCAGCAAACGACTAGCAGCCTACAATGAGCAGTTCTTC.

In its sample, this clonotype was seen many times. The chain recombines TRBV4-1 with TRBJ1-3; D gene uncertain. This CDR3 has 14 residues. The V and J ends lost 6 bases and 0 bases respectively, with 9 bases between them. The germline V gene has CDR1 MGHRA and CDR2 YSYEKL. The CDR3 region is CASSLHVSGNTIYF. CDR3 nucleotide sequence: TGCGCCAGCAGTCTACACGTCTCTGGAAACACCATATATTTT.

In its sample, this clonotype was seen many times. The chain combines TRBV7-8 with TRBJ2-3, with TRBD2 as a possible D gene (7 bases). Looked up from germline, CDR1 is SGHVS and CDR2 is FQNEAQ. Trimming took off 5 bases at V and 1 base at J, with 19 bases between the two ends. This CDR3 is 17 amino acids long. The CDR3: CASSPQEGGGGTDTQYF. The CDR3 DNA reads TGTGCCAGCAGCCCCCAAGAGGGGGGAGGGGGCACAGATACGCAGTATTTT.

The chain recombines TRBV2 with TRBJ1-1, with no clear D. With 6 bases removed from V and 7 bases from J, the gap between germline ends came to 15 bases. From germline, CDR1 is SNHLY and CDR2 FYNNEI. The CDR3 loop spans 13 amino acids. CDR3 sequence (DNA): TGTGCCAGCAGCGAGATGCGCCTAAGTGAAGCTTTCTTT. Encoded protein: CASSEMRLSEAFF.

Worth noting for this clonotype: The CDR3 does not end in the conserved phenylalanine or tryptophan, so this is likely a read error. The chain combines TRBV5-6 with TRBJ1-2; the D gene is possibly TRBD1 (5 bases). The CDR3 is 15 amino acids. Germline assignment: CDR1 SGHDT and CDR2 YYEEEE. V dropped 7 bases and J dropped 1 base, with 17 bases sitting between them. The CDR3 spells CASEIRDPFNYGYTL. CDR3 nucleotides: TGTGCCAGCGAGATCAGGGACCCTTTTAACTATGGCTACACCCTC.

This clonotype occurred many times. V gene TRBV20-1 combines with J gene TRBJ2-7; TRBD1 or TRBD2 may be the D gene (6 bases each). This CDR3 contains 11 residues. Trimming cost V 5 bases and J 7 bases, with 12 bases left between them. Per germline, CDR1 DFQATT and CDR2 SNEGSKA (reference sequence). The DNA for the CDR3 is TGCAGTGCTCACACAGGGAGGGAGCAGTACTTC. Its translation is CSAHTGREQYF.

This clonotype was seen many times. The CDR3 region has the DNA TGTGCCAGCAGTTATCAAGGCTCTGGAAACACCATATATTTT. Its translation is CASSYQGSGNTIYF. V is TRBV12-3 or TRBV12-4 and J is TRBJ1-3, with D unresolved. CDR3 length equals 14 residues. V lost 4 bases and J lost 0, with 7 bases in between.

The count of this clonotype is one. This sequence joins TRBV9 and TRBJ2-7; 12 positions match TRBD1. The length of the CDR3 is 19 residues. The trim removed 4 bases at V and 3 bases at J, leaving 17 bases unmatched. The germline V gene has CDR1 SGDLS and CDR2 YYNGEE. Written as DNA, the CDR3 is TGTGCCAGCAGCCAAGCTGGGGACAGGGGGCCGCGTAAGCTCTACGAGCAGTACTTC. It encodes CASSQAGDRGPRKLYEQYF.

Comments on this clonotype: This may be a read error: a much more frequent sequence differs by one nucleotide. V is TRBV3-1 and J is TRBJ1-2, with D tentatively TRBD1 (5 bases). The CDR3 spans 13 residues. V shed 8 bases and J shed 3 bases, with 13 bases lying between them. CDR1 LGHDT and CDR2 YNNKEL come from the germline V gene (reference sequence). CDR3 protein: CASGPDSYYGYTF. Written as DNA, the CDR3 is TGTGCCAGCGGCCCCGACAGTTACTATGGCTACACCTTC.

The chain employs TRBV11-3 and TRBJ2-1, with 12 bases matching TRBD2. Per the germline V gene, CDR1 is SGHNT and CDR2 is YENEEA. V lost 5 bases to trimming and J lost 10 bases; unmatched junction nucleotides: 9. CDR3 size: 15 residues. The CDR3 nucleotides read TGTGCCAGCAGCAAAGAACGACTAGCGGGAGACGAGCAGTTCTTC. Translated, it gives CASSKERLAGDEQFF.

This clonotype was picked up a small number of times. The chain couples TRBV20-1 to TRBJ2-5, with a possible D match to TRBD1 (6 bases). In germline, CDR1 is DFQATT, CDR2 SNEGSKA (reference sequence). Trimming took off 4 bases at V and 3 bases at J, with 15 bases between the two ends. The CDR3 loop spans 14 amino acids. CDR3 in DNA: TGCAGTGCTAACCCAGGACAGTTAAAAGAGACCCAGTACTTC. Residues: CSANPGQLKETQYF.

About this clonotype: One junction end does not reproduce the germline sequence, and a read error may be involved. The V and J genes are TRBV7-9 and TRBJ2-7, with 8 positions matching TRBD2. The CDR3 runs 15 residues. CDR1 is SEHNR and CDR2 is FQNEAQ in the germline V gene (reference sequence). The CDR3 spells CASSRPSGGVYERYF. The CDR3 bases are TGTGCCAGCAGCCGCCCCAGCGGGGGTGTGTACGAGCGGTACTTC. Full variable domain (remainder filled in from reference TRBV7-9 and TRBJ2-7): DTGVSQNPRHKITKRGQNVTFRCDPISEHNRLYWYRQTLGQGPEFLTYFQNEAQLEKSRLLSDRFSAERPKGSFSTLEIQRTEQGDSAMYLCASSRPSGGVYERYFGPGTRLTVT.

CDR3: CATSRVGTGYGYTF. The CDR3 region has the DNA TGTGCCACCAGCAGAGTCGGGACAGGCTATGGCTACACCTTC. The chain uses TRBV15 and TRBJ1-2, with 8 bases that match TRBD1. The CDR3 is 14 residues long. J was trimmed by 4 bases and V by 1 base; bases with no gene match: 2. The germline V gene has CDR1 LNHNV and CDR2 YYDKDF (reference sequence).

The chain carries TRBV7-2 and TRBJ2-5; D not certain. Trimming shortened V by 0 bases and J by 4 bases, and 18 bases separated the two germline ends. CDR3 length equals 17 residues. Germline V gives CDR1 SGHTA, CDR2 FQGNSA. The CDR3 nucleotides are TGTGCCAGCAGCTTAGCATCGGCGCTCAATTTACGAGAGACCCAGTACTTC. It translates to CASSLASALNLRETQYF.

The chain joins TRBV19 to TRBJ1-5, with 7 bases fitting TRBD1. Germline assignment: CDR1 LNHDA and CDR2 SQIVND (reference sequence). The CDR3 contains 16 residues. The V segment lost 10 bases and the J segment 0 bases; nucleotides outside the gene matches: 12. The CDR3: CATHKGTVYSNQPQHF. CDR3 in DNA: TGTGCCACCCATAAGGGGACAGTTTATAGCAATCAGCCCCAGCATTTT.

This chain uses TRBV20-1 with TRBJ1-2; 10 bases match TRBD1. Unmatched junction bases numbered 5, after V lost 0 bases and J lost 7 bases. Germline CDR1 reads DFQATT; CDR2 reads SNEGSKA (reference sequence). CDR3 length: 14 amino acids. CDR3 amino acids: CSARDPRTGGGYTF. CDR3 nucleotides: TGCAGTGCTAGAGATCCAAGGACAGGGGGTGGCTACACCTTC.

This clonotype came up once. The chain uses TRBV19 and TRBJ2-3; 8 positions agree with TRBD1. The trim removed 5 bases at V and 1 base at J, leaving 5 bases unmatched. Germline-derived CDR1 and CDR2 are LNHDA and SQIVND (reference sequence). The CDR3 loop spans 15 amino acids. Here the CDR3 reads CASSLTGARTDTQYF. The CDR3 coding sequence is TGTGCCAGTAGTCTGACAGGGGCCCGCACAGATACGCAGTATTTT.

The chain recombines TRBV24-1 with TRBJ2-1; 9 positions agree with TRBD1. Trimming at V came to 5 bases and at J to 1 base, leaving 5 bases not matched to a gene. The V gene's germline CDR1 is KGHDR and CDR2 SFDVKD. CDR3 length: 16 residues. The CDR3 spells CATSGPGQGSYNEQFF. The CDR3 coding sequence is TGTGCCACCAGTGGTCCGGGACAGGGTTCCTACAATGAGCAGTTCTTC.

This clonotype was detected many times. J is TRBJ1-5 and V is TRBV24-1; TRBD1 aligns across 9 bases. From germline, CDR1 is KGHDR and CDR2 SFDVKD. The CDR3 consists of 17 residues. V shed 9 bases and J 5 bases; nucleotides not matched to a gene: 16. Here the CDR3 reads CATYKPGQGCFDQPQHF. The CDR3 region has the DNA TGTGCCACCTATAAACCGGGACAGGGATGCTTCGATCAGCCCCAGCATTTT.

The table lists this clonotype with many counts. The gene calls are TRBV10-3 and TRBJ2-5, with D tentatively TRBD2 (6 bases). The V end was cut by 6 bases, the J end by 2 bases, with 13 bases between. The CDR3 totals 14 residues. Germline-derived CDR1 and CDR2 are ENHRY and SYGVKD. In DNA form, the CDR3 reads TGTGCCATCAGGGGTGGAGGGGATCAAGAGACCCAGTACTTC. Translated, it gives CAIRGGGDQETQYF.

This clonotype was picked up many times. The V gene is TRBV25-1, the J gene TRBJ1-4; unclear D gene. Germline V gives CDR1 MGHDK, CDR2 SYGVNS. The CDR3 runs 14 residues. V gave up 3 bases and J gave up 7 bases, with 12 bases separating them. CDR3 in DNA: TGTGCCAGCAGTGATCAAGGGATCGGTGAAAAACTGTTTTTT. This gives the protein CASSDQGIGEKLFF.

The rearrangement links TRBV2 to TRBJ1-2, with D hard to call. Germline V CDR1 and CDR2: SNHLY, FYNNEI. V was clipped by 0 bases and J by 3 bases, with 8 bases between them. This CDR3 contains 14 residues. CDR3 residues: CASSEAFAYYGYTF. The CDR3, as DNA: TGTGCCAGCAGTGAAGCCTTTGCATACTATGGCTACACCTTC.

Here the CDR3 reads CASSILAGTSHEQYF. In DNA form, the CDR3 reads TGTGCCAGTAGTATCTTAGCGGGAACAAGCCACGAGCAGTACTTC. The chain couples TRBV19 to TRBJ2-7; 8 nucleotides line up with TRBD2. The CDR3 consists of 15 residues. V was clipped by 3 bases and J by 5 bases; unmatched bases: 9. Germline V lookup: CDR1 LNHDA, CDR2 SQIVND (reference sequence).

The V and J genes are TRBV12-3 or TRBV12-4 and TRBJ1-4, with D maybe TRBD1 (5 bases). The germline V and J ends were trimmed by 6 bases and 8 bases, with 13 bases remaining between them. This CDR3 comprises 13 residues. For the CDR3, the DNA is TGTGCCAGCAGATTTGGTGGGGACGAAAAACTGTTTTTT. Amino acids: CASRFGGDEKLFF.

This clonotype was seen ten or more times. This chain's CDR3 is CASSGRSSYNEQFF. The CDR3 coding sequence is TGTGCCAGCAGTGGACGCAGCTCCTACAATGAGCAGTTCTTC. The gene calls are TRBV2 and TRBJ2-1; D not resolved. Trimming removed 4 bases from V and 0 bases from J, with 7 bases in between. The CDR3 is 14 residues long. Germline V gene lookup returns CDR1 SNHLY and CDR2 FYNNEI.

The V gene is TRBV20-1, the J gene TRBJ1-6; D unclear. Trimming stripped 1 base from V and 9 bases from J, with 16 bases between. In germline, CDR1 is DFQATT, CDR2 SNEGSKA (reference sequence). This CDR3 has 15 amino acids. The CDR3 coding sequence is TGCAGTGCTAGAGTTGACGGTCTATCGACTTCACCCCTCCACTTT. Its protein product is CSARVDGLSTSPLHF.

Only a few counts were recorded for this clonotype. The chain couples TRBV15 to TRBJ2-5, with TRBD1 as a possible D gene (6 bases). The length of the CDR3 is 14 residues. The germline CDR1 and CDR2 sequences are LNHNV and YYDKDF (reference sequence). V was cut by 5 bases and J by 2 bases, with 12 bases left in between. The CDR3 DNA reads TGTGCCACCAGCCCAGGGGCTCGTCAAGAGACCCAGTACTTC. It translates to CATSPGARQETQYF.

V usage is TRBV19 and J usage is TRBJ1-1, with D uncertain. In germline, CDR1 is LNHDA, CDR2 SQIVND (reference sequence). CDR3 length equals 14 residues. V gave up 4 bases and J gave up 5 bases, with 14 bases separating them. The CDR3 region has the DNA TGTGCCAGTAGTACTGGGAACCGAAGGACTGAAGCTTTCTTT. It specifies CASSTGNRRTEAFF.